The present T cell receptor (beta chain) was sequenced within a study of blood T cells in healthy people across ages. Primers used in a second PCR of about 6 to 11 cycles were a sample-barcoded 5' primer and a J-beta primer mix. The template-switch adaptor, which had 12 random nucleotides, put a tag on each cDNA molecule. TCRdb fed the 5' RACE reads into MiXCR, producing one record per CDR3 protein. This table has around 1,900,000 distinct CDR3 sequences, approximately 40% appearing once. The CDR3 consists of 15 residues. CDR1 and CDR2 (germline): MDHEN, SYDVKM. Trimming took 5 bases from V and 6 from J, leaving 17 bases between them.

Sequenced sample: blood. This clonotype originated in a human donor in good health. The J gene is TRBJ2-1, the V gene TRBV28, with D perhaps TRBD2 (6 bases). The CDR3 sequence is CASSAFAGSINEQFF. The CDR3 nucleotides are TGTGCCAGCAGTGCTTTTGCGGGGAGTATCAATGAGCAGTTCTTC.